This T cell receptor beta chain was profiled in a study of T cells in localized non-small cell lung cancer. Taken at least 2 cm from the tumor margin, the adjacent lung showed no atypia. The V end lost 8 bases, the J end lost 4 bases, and 17 bases lay between the germline ends. Germline-derived CDR1 and CDR2 are MNHGY and SAAAGT. The CDR3 extends over 14 amino acids. TCRdb keeps only in-frame clones here, not all; method: immunoSEQ multiplex PCR. The table lists 2,000 to 3,000 clones, less than 30% of them singletons, with approximately 9% in the top ten. This chain connects TRBV6-8 to TRBJ1-2; possible D gene TRBD1, 5 bases. This material consisted of normal lung tissue next to the tumor, taken before any cancer treatment. The origin of this receptor is a man between 40 and 75 years old with stage II lung adenocarcinoma. CDR3 coding DNA: TGTGCCAGCGCCCGGGATGGGGCTCCCTATGGCTACACCTTC. It yields the protein CASARDGAPYGYTF.